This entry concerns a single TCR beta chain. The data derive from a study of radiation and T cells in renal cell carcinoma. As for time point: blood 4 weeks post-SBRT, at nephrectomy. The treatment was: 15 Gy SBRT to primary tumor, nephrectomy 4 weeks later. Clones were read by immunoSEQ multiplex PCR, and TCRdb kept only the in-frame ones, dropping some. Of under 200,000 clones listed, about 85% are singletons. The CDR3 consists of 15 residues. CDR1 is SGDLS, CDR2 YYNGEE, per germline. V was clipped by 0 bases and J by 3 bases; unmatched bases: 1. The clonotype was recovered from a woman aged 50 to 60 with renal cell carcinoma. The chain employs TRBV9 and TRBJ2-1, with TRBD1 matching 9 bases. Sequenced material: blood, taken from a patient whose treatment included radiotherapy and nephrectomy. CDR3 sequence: CASSVDRGHYNEQFF. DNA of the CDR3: TGTGCCAGCAGCGTAGACAGGGGGCACTACAATGAGCAGTTCTTC.